This T cell receptor (beta chain) stems from a study of blood T cell repertoires in COVID-19. Turning to the study itself: Whether acute or convalescent, the COVID-19 samples came from the United States, Italy and Spain. The cDNA or gDNA used as material had been derived from T cells, B-cell-depleted T cells, or PBMCs.

V lost 3 bases to trimming and J lost 4 bases, with 21 bases between them. The CDR3 runs 18 residues. Per the study methods: Reference gene primer amplification yielded estimated nucleated cell counts. Measured with immunoSEQ multiplex PCR; TCRdb has only the in-frame clones, and not every one. The V and J calls and the clone size are those of that table, but D and trimming were determined from the DNA. The sample shows around 120,000 clones, about nine tenths of them seen only once. The rearrangement links TRBV23-1 to TRBJ2-2; TRBD2 might be the D (6 bases). TRBV23-1 is reported as an ORF; its role is uncertain. Sequencing used peripheral blood. This TCR was recovered from a human donor in a cohort sampled during active COVID-19. The chain's CDR3 is CASSHKPTGGMGTGELFF. Here the CDR3 DNA reads TGCGCCAGCAGTCACAAACCGACTGGGGGGATGGGCACCGGGGAGCTGTTTTTT.